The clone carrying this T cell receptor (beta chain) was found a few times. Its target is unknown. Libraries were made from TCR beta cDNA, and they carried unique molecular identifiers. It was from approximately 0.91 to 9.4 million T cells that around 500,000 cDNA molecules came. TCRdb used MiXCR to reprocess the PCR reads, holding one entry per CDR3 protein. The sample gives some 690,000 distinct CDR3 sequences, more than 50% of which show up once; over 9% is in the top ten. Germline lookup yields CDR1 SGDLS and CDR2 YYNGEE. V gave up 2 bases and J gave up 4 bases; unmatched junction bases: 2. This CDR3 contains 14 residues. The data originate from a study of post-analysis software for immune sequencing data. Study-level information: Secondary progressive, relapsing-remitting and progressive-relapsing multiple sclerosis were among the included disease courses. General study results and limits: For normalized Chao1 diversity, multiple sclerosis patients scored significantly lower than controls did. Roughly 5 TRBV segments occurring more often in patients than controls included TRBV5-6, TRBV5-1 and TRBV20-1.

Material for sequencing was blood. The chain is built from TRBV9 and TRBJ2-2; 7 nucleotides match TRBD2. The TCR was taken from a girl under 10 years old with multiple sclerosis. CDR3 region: CASSVGGGTGELFF. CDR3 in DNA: TGTGCCAGCAGCGTGGGGGGGGGCACCGGGGAGCTGTTTTTT.